These 10 T cell receptor beta chains were all obtained from the same sample, sequenced in a study of beta chain features in type 1 diabetes. The antigens of these receptors remain unknown. General study findings and limits: The study found moderately but significantly shorter TCRB CDR3s in all four CD4+ subsets of Type 1 diabetes patients.

As every portion of the isolated RNA was reverse transcribed, the sequencing read expressed TCRB transcripts. The table came from immunoSEQ multiplex PCR; TCRdb's copy has only in-frame clones and leaves some out. The repertoire consists of some 190,000 clones, with approximately 8% occurring once and the leading ten covering around 0.9%. Sequencing was carried out using central memory CD4+ T cells from blood. All receptors come from a woman in her forties with type 1 diabetes.

V and J are TRBV11-2 and TRBJ1-6, with TRBD1 matching 7 bases. Germline assignment: CDR1 SGHAT and CDR2 FQNNGV. This CDR3 is built from 15 residues. Unmatched junction bases numbered 7, after V lost 6 bases and J lost 5 bases. DNA of the CDR3: TGTGCCAGCAGGCCCCAGGGGGTGAATAATTCACCCCTCCACTTT. Translated: CASRPQGVNNSPLHF.

CDR3 residues: CASSLRVDNQPQHF. CDR3 nucleotide sequence: TGTGCCAGCAGCCTCCGGGTCGACAATCAGCCCCAGCATTTT. The chain recombines TRBV7-2 with TRBJ1-5, with unresolved D. Germline CDR1 and CDR2: SGHTA and FQGNSA. Trimming left V 5 bases short and J 3 bases short, with 11 bases between. The CDR3 is 14 amino acids.

The chain recombines TRBV29-1 with TRBJ1-5; TRBD1 aligns across 8 bases. CDR1 and CDR2 from the germline V gene are SQVTM and ANQGSEA. The CDR3 runs to 14 residues. V trimming: 4 bases; J trimming: 4 bases; junction bases outside the gene matches: 6. The CDR3 sequence: CSVAGTGINQPQHF. In DNA, the CDR3 is TGCAGCGTTGCGGGGACAGGCATTAATCAGCCCCAGCATTTT.

This clone has only a few counts. V and J are TRBV29-1 and TRBJ2-2; D is possibly TRBD2 (7 bases). The CDR3 has 16 residues. Germline assignment: CDR1 SQVTM and CDR2 ANQGSEA. The V and J ends lost 2 bases and 5 bases respectively, with 18 bases between them. DNA for the CDR3: TGCAGCGTTGAAAAGGGGGGGCCAGGGCGGACCGGGGAGCTGTTTTTT. Translating it yields CSVEKGGPGRTGELFF.

This chain links TRBV5-4 with TRBJ2-1, with D perhaps matching TRBD1 (6 bases). From germline, CDR1 is SGHNT and CDR2 YYREEE (reference sequence). This CDR3 is 15 amino acids long. V lost 1 base and J lost 4, with 12 bases in between. CDR3 in amino acids: CASSLSTGQYNEQFF. As DNA, the CDR3 is TGTGCCAGCAGCTTGTCGACTGGACAGTACAATGAGCAGTTCTTC.

On this clone itself: In the same sample, other DNA sequences code for this CDR3. The rearrangement links TRBV28 to TRBJ1-1; D gene uncertain. V gave up 3 bases and J gave up 5 bases, with 7 bases separating them. CDR3 size: 12 residues. Germline values: CDR1 MDHEN, CDR2 SYDVKM. In DNA, the CDR3 is TGTGCCAGCAGTTTGGAGGGTACTGAAGCTTTCTTT. Protein sequence: CASSLEGTEAFF.

This clone turned up a few times. V usage is TRBV5-1 and J usage is TRBJ1-1; D might be TRBD1 (6 bases). Trimming pared 6 bases from V and 0 bases from J, leaving 12 bases between. CDR3 length: 14 amino acids. CDR1 is SGHRS and CDR2 is YFSETQ in the germline V gene. CDR3 in DNA: TGCGCCAGCACTTCGACAGGCCTGAACACTGAAGCTTTCTTT. Translation: CASTSTGLNTEAFF.

The chain carries TRBV29-1 and TRBJ2-5, with a possible D match to TRBD2 (5 bases). The germline V and J ends were trimmed by 0 bases and 5 bases, with 10 bases remaining between them. CDR3 length equals 13 residues. Germline V gives CDR1 SQVTM, CDR2 ANQGSEA. This chain's CDR3 is CSVEDRGSETQYF. CDR3 sequence (DNA): TGCAGCGTTGAAGATCGAGGGAGTGAGACCCAGTACTTC.

This clone was observed a handful of times. DNA for the CDR3: TGCAGCGTTGACGCCGGGGGTTCCCAAGAGACCCAGTACTTC. This encodes CSVDAGGSQETQYF. The rearrangement uses TRBV29-1 and TRBJ2-5; tentative D call: TRBD2 (6 bases). Germline V lookup: CDR1 SQVTM, CDR2 ANQGSEA. With 3 bases removed from V and 1 base from J, the gap between germline ends came to 12 bases. This CDR3 comprises 14 residues.

In DNA form, the CDR3 reads TGTGCCATCAGTGAAGGGGACAGGACCGACGAGCAGTACTTC. This gives the protein CAISEGDRTDEQYF. The rearrangement links TRBV10-3 to TRBJ2-7; 8 nucleotides agree with TRBD1. The CDR3 runs 14 residues. Germline loops: CDR1 ENHRY, CDR2 SYGVKD. V shed 3 bases, J shed 5 bases, and the junction held 6 bases outside the gene matches.